The next 6 T cell receptor beta chains were all read from a single sample in a study of post-analysis software for immune sequencing data. TCR beta libraries were prepared from cDNA with unique molecular identifiers. TCRdb called the PCR reads again in MiXCR, with one record for every CDR3 protein. This table holds hundreds of thousands of distinct CDR3 sequences, roughly three fifths found once. What these receptors recognize is not known. Study observations and caveats: The five TRBV segments detected at higher frequency in patients than in controls included TRBV5-6, TRBV5-1 and TRBV20-1.

Sequencing used blood. The receptors originated from a girl aged 2-9 years with multiple sclerosis.

Comments on this clonotype: At one of its ends the junction is not consistent with the germline gene, which may arise from a read error. The chain recombines TRBV7-2 with TRBJ2-1; perhaps TRBD1 as D (5 bases). CDR3 length equals 15 residues. Germline V gives CDR1 SGHTA, CDR2 FQGNSA. The CDR3 bases are TGTGTCAGCAGCTTAACGTTCCATAGGGGCAATGAGCAGTTCTTC. The encoded protein is CVSSLTFHRGNEQFF.

This clonotype was recorded a few times. The chain joins TRBV2 to TRBJ2-7, with 8 nucleotides matching TRBD1. The CDR3 length is 15 residues. J gave up 5 bases and V 7 bases, and 13 bases lay outside the gene matches. Germline V gene sequence: CDR1 SNHLY, CDR2 FYNNEI. CDR3 in amino acids: CASTPSTQGADEQYF. CDR3 DNA: TGTGCCAGCACCCCTTCAACTCAGGGGGCGGACGAGCAGTACTTC.

The chain combines TRBV7-2 with TRBJ1-6; the D is unclear. The germline V gene has CDR1 SGHTA and CDR2 FQGNSA. The V gene lost 3 bases and the J gene lost 8 bases, with 11 bases spanning the gap. This CDR3 has 14 residues. CDR3 sequence (DNA): TGTGCCAGCAGCTTCGAAGGAGTTGATTCACCCCTCCACTTT. Translation gives CASSFEGVDSPLHF. Using reference TRBV7-2 and TRBJ1-6 for the parts outside the CDR3, the full variable domain is GAGVSQSPSNKVTEKGKDVELRCDPISGHTALYWYRQSLGQGLEFLIYFQGNSAPDKSGLPSDRFSAERTGGSVSTLTIQRTQQEDSAVYLCASSFEGVDSPLHFGNGTRLTVT.

The rearrangement links TRBV6-5 to TRBJ2-4; the match to TRBD2 covers 9 bases. The closer fit of TRBJ2-7 to the DNA end suggests the J call may be wrong. Per the germline V gene, CDR1 is MNHEY and CDR2 is SVGAGI. The CDR3 spans 13 residues. This CDR3 is CASRGGVHYEQYF. The CDR3 nucleotides are TGTGCCAGCCGCGGGGGGGTTCACTACGAGCAGTACTTC.

This chain joins TRBV20-1 and TRBJ2-3; D not resolved. CDR3 length: 17 residues. The germline V and J ends were trimmed by 3 bases and 0 bases, with 19 bases remaining between them. Per the germline V gene, CDR1 is DFQATT and CDR2 is SNEGSKA (reference sequence). The CDR3 bases are TGCAGTGCTAGGGCCCCCTTAGGGCGGCCTAGCACAGATACGCAGTATTTT. This translates into CSARAPLGRPSTDTQYF.

CDR3 bases: TGTGCCAGCTCAGAAGAGAACACTGAAGCTTTCTTT. Amino acids: CASSEENTEAFF. The chain couples TRBV28 to TRBJ1-1; D is unclear. The CDR3 contains 12 residues. The V gene's germline CDR1 is MDHEN and CDR2 SYDVKM. The ends were cut back, 8 bases at V and 1 base at J, with 8 bases in the middle.